These 15 T cell receptor beta chains were all obtained from the same sample, sequenced in a study of blood T cell repertoires in COVID-19. The table came from immunoSEQ multiplex PCR; TCRdb's copy has only in-frame clones and leaves some out. In the table there are 300,000 to 350,000 clones, about 90% of which are singletons. The source material was PBMCs or T cells enriched from blood (not recorded which). The origin of the receptors is a woman aged 18-30 years with acute COVID-19.

This clone was seen just once. The chain has TRBV5-1 and TRBJ1-5; weak D call: TRBD1 (5 bases). V was pared by 4 bases and J by 7 bases, with 12 bases between. The CDR3 length is 13 residues. Germline values: CDR1 SGHRS, CDR2 YFSETQ. The CDR3 coding sequence is TGCGCCAGCAGCCTTGGGGCTAACCAGCCCCAGCATTTT. As protein: CASSLGANQPQHF.

The chain is built from TRBV7-3 and TRBJ2-1; tentative D call: TRBD1 (6 bases). Trimming took off 6 bases at V and 5 bases at J, with 8 bases between the two ends. Looked up from germline, CDR1 is SGHTA and CDR2 is FQGTGA. CDR3 length equals 12 residues. The CDR3 coding sequence is TGTGCCAGCAGTGCAGGGGACAATGAGCAGTTCTTC. Protein product: CASSAGDNEQFF.

The chain is built from TRBV24-1 and TRBJ2-6; 8 positions match TRBD1. The CDR3 covers 19 residues. Germline CDR1 KGHDR, CDR2 SFDVKD. V shed 3 bases and J 1 base; nucleotides not matched to a gene: 10. CDR3 sequence reads: CATSDNPTGVLSGANVLTF. The CDR3 coding sequence is TGTGCCACCAGTGATAATCCGACAGGGGTTTTATCTGGGGCCAACGTCCTGACTTTC.

CDR3 amino acids: CASSPREAGVHGELFF. In DNA, the CDR3 is TGTGCCAGTAGTCCCCGGGAGGCGGGAGTACACGGGGAGCTGTTTTTT. V is TRBV19 and J is TRBJ2-2; the match to TRBD2 covers 7 bases. CDR1 LNHDA and CDR2 SQIVND come from the germline V gene (reference sequence). There are 16 residues in the CDR3. J lost 7 bases, V lost 5 bases, and 13 bases had no gene match.

This clone was found once. The rearrangement joins TRBV6-6 to TRBJ1-2; TRBD1 matches 9 bases. V shed 10 bases, J shed 3 bases, and the junction held 9 bases outside the gene matches. The CDR3 is made up of 14 amino acids. Germline V gene lookup returns CDR1 MNHNY and CDR2 SVGAGI (reference sequence). This chain's CDR3 is CATRGQGRDYGYTF. DNA for the CDR3: TGTGCCACGAGGGGACAGGGACGTGACTATGGCTACACCTTC.

The genes are TRBV19 and TRBJ1-5; TRBD1 matches 9 bases. In germline, CDR1 is LNHDA, CDR2 SQIVND (reference sequence). This CDR3 has 16 residues. V lost 6 bases to trimming and J lost 2 bases; unmatched junction nucleotides: 8. The CDR3 sequence: CASRTGQGEGNQPQHF. The CDR3, as DNA: TGTGCCAGTAGAACGGGACAGGGCGAGGGCAATCAGCCCCAGCATTTT.

The rearrangement joins TRBV19 to TRBJ1-3, with 9 positions matching TRBD1. Trimming took 4 bases from V and 0 from J; bases not matched to a gene: 10. The CDR3 sequence is 18 residues long. Germline V lookup: CDR1 LNHDA, CDR2 SQIVND (reference sequence). CDR3 DNA sequence: TGTGCCAGTAGTAACCCGGGACAGGGTCCCGACTCTGGAAACACCATATATTTT. Translated, it gives CASSNPGQGPDSGNTIYF.

The rearrangement links TRBV5-4 to TRBJ2-2; a weak D match, TRBD2 (6 bases). Trimming cost V 3 bases and J 4 bases, with 10 bases left between them. The CDR3 extends over 14 amino acids. Germline V gives CDR1 SGHNT, CDR2 YYREEE (reference sequence). The CDR3 bases are TGTGCCAGCAGCTGGGGGGTCGCCACCGGGGAGCTGTTTTTT. It specifies CASSWGVATGELFF.

The chain links TRBV11-2 to TRBJ1-3, with D maybe TRBD1 (5 bases). The germline gives CDR1 SGHAT, CDR2 FQNNGV. The CDR3 length is 13 residues. V was trimmed by 1 base and J by 7 bases, leaving 8 bases between them. The CDR3 is CASSLGQINTIYF. The CDR3 DNA reads TGTGCCAGCAGCTTAGGACAGATTAACACCATATATTTT.

The chain couples TRBV28 to TRBJ1-5; D is perhaps TRBD1 (5 bases). Germline CDR1 MDHEN, CDR2 SYDVKM. With 5 bases removed from V and 6 bases from J, the gap between germline ends came to 20 bases. This CDR3 contains 16 residues. CDR3 bases: TGTGCCAGCAGTCCCCTAGGGACTGAAGGGAGTCAGCCCCAGCATTTT. This translates into CASSPLGTEGSQPQHF.

The chain links TRBV7-9 to TRBJ2-1, with a tentative D call TRBD2 (6 bases). CDR3 length: 16 residues. The germline V gene has CDR1 SEHNR and CDR2 FQNEAQ (reference sequence). V dropped 6 bases and J dropped 8 bases, with 23 bases sitting between them. CDR3 amino acids: CASRSNPGRRGDEQFF. DNA of the CDR3: TGTGCCAGCAGATCAAATCCGGGACGGCGGGGCGATGAGCAGTTCTTC.

This rearrangement joins TRBV7-9 to TRBJ1-1; 8 bases line up with TRBD1. The CDR3 extends over 14 amino acids. Trimming cost V 8 bases and J 2 bases; bases outside gene matches: 7. Germline V CDR1 and CDR2: SEHNR, FQNEAQ (reference sequence). The chain's CDR3 is CASFPQGVNTEAFF. The CDR3 coding sequence is TGTGCCAGCTTTCCACAGGGGGTAAACACTGAAGCTTTCTTT.

The genes are TRBV5-1 and TRBJ1-2, with D possibly being TRBD1 (5 bases). Trimming took off 4 bases at V and 7 bases at J, with 11 bases between the two ends. CDR3 length: 12 residues. Per germline, CDR1 SGHRS and CDR2 YFSETQ. The CDR3 loop reads CASSRGAFGYTF. CDR3 bases: TGCGCCAGCAGCAGGGGCGCGTTTGGCTACACCTTC.

The chain has TRBV27 and TRBJ2-1; D possibly corresponds to TRBD2 (5 bases). This CDR3 is 13 amino acids long. Germline CDR1 is MNHEY and CDR2 is SMNVEV (reference sequence). The V and J ends lost 7 bases and 6 bases respectively, with 13 bases between them. In DNA form, the CDR3 reads TGTGCCAGCACGAGGCAGGCGGGCAATGAGCAGTTCTTC. As protein: CASTRQAGNEQFF.

In nucleotides, the CDR3 is TGTGCCAGCAGTCGAGGGCAGTTAGGCCTAGCGGGATTACCCTACGAGCAGTACTTC. Protein product: CASSRGQLGLAGLPYEQYF. This chain connects TRBV27 to TRBJ2-7; 9 bases fit TRBD2. CDR3 length: 19 amino acids. J lost 2 bases, V lost 5 bases, and 19 bases had no gene match. Looked up from germline, CDR1 is MNHEY and CDR2 is SMNVEV (reference sequence).